A single sample gave rise to the 27 T cell receptor beta chains below, sequenced in a study of T cell responses to AZD1222 COVID-19 vaccine. Libraries were prepared by immunoSEQ multiplex PCR; TCRdb keeps only in-frame clonotypes and omits some of them. The sample gives approximately 100,000 clones, more than 75% of which show up once; about 3.1% is in the top ten. The sequencing used peripheral blood, collected 28 days after the second dose of the MenACWY control vaccine. Source of these receptors: an adult who received the MenACWY meningococcal vaccine as a control.

This clone was detected a few times. The gene calls are TRBV7-2 and TRBJ1-1; TRBD1 matches 8 bases. The CDR3 runs 16 residues. V shed 2 bases and J 5 bases; nucleotides not matched to a gene: 10. Germline CDR1 and CDR2: SGHTA and FQGNSA. This chain's CDR3 is CASSLTPGTGGTEAFF. The CDR3 nucleotides are TGTGCCAGCAGCTTAACCCCCGGGACAGGAGGGACTGAAGCTTTCTTT.

The chain employs TRBV6-5 and TRBJ2-7, with 9 nucleotides matching TRBD1. Per germline, CDR1 MNHEY and CDR2 SVGAGI. The CDR3 consists of 13 residues. V gave up 6 bases and J gave up 7 bases; unmatched junction bases: 7. CDR3 sequence: CASRLGTGSEQYF. As DNA, the CDR3 is TGTGCCAGCAGGCTAGGGACAGGGTCTGAGCAGTACTTC.

The chain recombines TRBV11-2 with TRBJ2-7; TRBD1 matches at 9 bases. The germline V gene encodes CDR1 SGHAT and CDR2 FQNNGV. The CDR3 has 14 residues. V shed 9 bases, J shed 5 bases, and the junction held 11 bases outside the gene matches. CDR3 DNA sequence: TGTGCCAGTCTTGGGGACAGGGTTATCAACGAGCAGTACTTC. It translates to CASLGDRVINEQYF.

The chain uses TRBV2 and TRBJ1-1, with D possibly being TRBD1 (6 bases). The germline V and J ends were trimmed by 7 bases and 0 bases, with 9 bases remaining between them. Germline V gives CDR1 SNHLY, CDR2 FYNNEI. CDR3 length equals 13 residues. The CDR3 region is CASKGQMNTEAFF. In DNA, the CDR3 is TGTGCCAGCAAAGGACAGATGAACACTGAAGCTTTCTTT.

V gene TRBV5-8 combines with J gene TRBJ2-3; possibly TRBD1 for D (6 bases). CDR3 length: 15 amino acids. Germline CDR1 and CDR2: SGHTS and YDEGEE. The V gene lost 2 bases and the J gene lost 0 bases, with 10 bases spanning the gap. In nucleotides, the CDR3 is TGTGCCAGCAGCTTCAGGGGCTCTAGCACAGATACGCAGTATTTT. Its translation is CASSFRGSSTDTQYF.

The chain employs TRBV7-9 and TRBJ2-7; 7 bases match TRBD1. Germline CDR1 and CDR2: SEHNR and FQNEAQ (reference sequence). V lost 5 bases and J lost 3; bases outside the gene matches: 7. This CDR3 comprises 14 residues. CDR3 coding DNA: TGTGCCAGCAGCCCATTAGACAGGGTCTACGAGCAGTACTTC. Protein sequence: CASSPLDRVYEQYF.

This clone came up once. The chain employs TRBV7-3 and TRBJ2-3, with D hard to call. The CDR3 loop spans 14 amino acids. The germline CDR1 and CDR2 sequences are SGHTA and FQGTGA. Trimming took 0 bases from V and 3 from J, leaving 7 bases between them. This CDR3 reads CASSLTAATDTQYF. The CDR3 DNA sequence: TGTGCCAGCAGCTTAACAGCAGCGACAGATACGCAGTATTTT.

The chain couples TRBV28 to TRBJ2-6; the D call may be TRBD1 or TRBD2 (5 bases each). Trimming cost V 2 bases and J 0 bases, with 11 bases left between them. CDR1 and CDR2 from the germline V gene are MDHEN and SYDVKM. The CDR3 is made up of 17 amino acids. The CDR3 DNA follows: TGTGCCAGCAGTTTAGCTGGGGACGGCTCTGGGGCCAACGTCCTGACTTTC. Translating gives CASSLAGDGSGANVLTF.

The chain employs TRBV6-5 and TRBJ1-3, with D possibly TRBD1 on 5 matching bases. Trimming took 7 bases from V and 1 from J, leaving 8 bases between them. Germline loops: CDR1 MNHEY, CDR2 SVGAGI. This CDR3 has 13 amino acids. The CDR3 nucleotides are TGTGCCAGCACTACAGGTTCTGGAAACACCATATATTTT. Its translation is CASTTGSGNTIYF.

CDR3 DNA sequence: TGTGCCAGCAGCTGGGCGAGCGGGGGCACCGGGGAGCTGTTTTTT. Translation gives CASSWASGGTGELFF. The V call is TRBV11-2, the J call TRBJ2-2, with TRBD2 matching 8 bases. Germline V gene lookup returns CDR1 SGHAT and CDR2 FQNNGV. The CDR3 spans 15 residues. V shed 4 bases, J shed 4 bases, and the junction held 5 bases outside the gene matches. The full variable domain, rest sourced from reference TRBV11-2 and TRBJ2-2, is EAGVAQSPRYKIIEKRQSVAFWCNPISGHATLYWYQQILGQGPKLLIQFQNNGVVDDSQLPKDRFSAERLKGVDSTLKIQPAKLEDSAVYLCASSWASGGTGELFFGEGSRLTVL.

This chain connects TRBV11-2 to TRBJ2-5; possible D gene TRBD2, 5 bases. From germline, CDR1 is SGHAT and CDR2 FQNNGV. The germline V and J ends were trimmed by 2 bases and 1 base, with 11 bases remaining between them. The CDR3 runs to 15 residues. CDR3 residues: CASSLTRSPQETQYF. In nucleotides, the CDR3 is TGTGCCAGCAGCTTAACTAGGAGCCCCCAAGAGACCCAGTACTTC.

The chain joins TRBV6-5 to TRBJ1-4; D perhaps matches TRBD1 (5 bases). The CDR3 extends over 14 amino acids. Per the germline V gene, CDR1 is MNHEY and CDR2 is SVGAGI. The V gene lost 3 bases and the J gene lost 8 bases, with 13 bases spanning the gap. The CDR3 is CASSYPAGWEKLFF. The CDR3 nucleotides read TGTGCCAGCAGTTATCCGGCAGGGTGGGAAAAACTGTTTTTT.

In its sample, this clone was seen once. This rearrangement joins TRBV5-4 to TRBJ2-2; D not certain. This CDR3 region has 16 residues. In germline, CDR1 is SGHNT, CDR2 YYREEE (reference sequence). V lost 0 bases and J lost 7, with 16 bases in between. This CDR3 reads CASSLANRVSIGELFF. CDR3 bases: TGTGCCAGCAGCTTGGCCAATAGGGTTTCTATCGGGGAGCTGTTTTTT. Using reference TRBV5-4 and TRBJ2-2 for the parts outside the CDR3, the full variable domain is ETGVTQSPTHLIKTRGQQVTLRCSSQSGHNTVSWYQQALGQGPQFIFQYYREEENGRGNFPPRFSGLQFPNYSSELNVNALELDDSALYLCASSLANRVSIGELFFGEGSRLTVL.

The J gene is TRBJ2-3, the V gene TRBV30; 7 bases agree with TRBD1. The CDR3 is made up of 17 amino acids. The germline V gene has CDR1 GTSNPN and CDR2 SVGIG (reference sequence). The V and J ends lost 3 bases and 8 bases, in that order; junction bases with no gene match: 20. CDR3 in amino acids: CAWRESLTGQIIGTQYF. In nucleotides, the CDR3 is TGTGCCTGGAGGGAATCCTTGACGGGACAGATCATCGGTACGCAGTATTTT.

In the case of this clone: Distinct nucleotide sequences in the sample also encode this CDR3. The rearrangement joins TRBV13 to TRBJ1-2, with TRBD1 identical over 8 bases. V dropped 3 bases and J dropped 8; count of bases not matched to a gene: 11. The germline CDR1 and CDR2 sequences are PRHDT and FYEKMQ (reference sequence). The CDR3 extends over 15 amino acids. The CDR3 here is CASSFRGPGTDGYTF. CDR3 sequence (DNA): TGTGCCAGCAGCTTCAGGGGGCCAGGGACAGACGGCTACACCTTC.

The V and J genes are TRBV10-3 and TRBJ1-1; 7 bases map to TRBD1. Germline V gives CDR1 ENHRY, CDR2 SYGVKD. J gave up 3 bases and V 6 bases, and 4 bases lay outside the gene matches. This CDR3 is 13 amino acids long. For the CDR3, the DNA is TGTGCCATCAGCGGGGGGACAGACACTGAAGCTTTCTTT. This sequence encodes CAISGGTDTEAFF.

This sequence joins TRBV5-1 and TRBJ2-1; 7 nucleotides align to TRBD2. The junction had 2 bases not matched to a gene; V was cut back by 0 bases and J by 2 bases. From germline, CDR1 is SGHRS and CDR2 YFSETQ. This CDR3 contains 15 residues. DNA for the CDR3: TGCGCCAGCAGCTTGGACGGGGGGACCTACAATGAGCAGTTCTTC. Protein: CASSLDGGTYNEQFF.

The chain joins TRBV21-1 to TRBJ1-1. TRBV21-1 corresponds to a pseudogene. This CDR3 contains 14 residues. The CDR3 loop reads CASRLSRGGTEAFF. CDR3 bases: TGTGCCAGCAGACTGAGTAGAGGGGGGACTGAAGCTTTCTTT.

This clone has just a few counts. The chain links TRBV19 to TRBJ1-2; a possible D gene is TRBD1 (5 bases). Germline V gene sequence: CDR1 LNHDA, CDR2 SQIVND (reference sequence). This CDR3 spans 15 amino acids. Between the trimmed V and J ends, which lost 9 bases and 3 bases, there was a span of 20 bases. The CDR3 loop reads CASSLQENVYYGYTF. In DNA, the CDR3 is TGTGCCAGCTCTCTACAGGAAAACGTCTACTATGGCTACACCTTC.

The chain employs TRBV7-2 and TRBJ2-7; the D gene is possibly TRBD2 (6 bases). The V end was cut by 4 bases, the J end by 3 bases, with 13 bases between. CDR1 is SGHTA, CDR2 FQGNSA, per germline. The CDR3 runs 14 residues. Written as DNA, the CDR3 is TGTGCCAGCAGCTACAGACTAGGCCACTACGAGCAGTACTTC. Its translation: CASSYRLGHYEQYF.

V is TRBV29-1 and J is TRBJ1-2, with no clear D. Germline-derived CDR1 and CDR2 are SQVTM and ANQGSEA. The germline V and J ends were trimmed by 6 bases and 4 bases, with 9 bases remaining between them. This CDR3 region has 11 residues. This chain's CDR3 is CSVWQSYGYTF. CDR3 coding DNA: TGCAGCGTATGGCAGTCCTATGGCTACACCTTC.

The genes are TRBV5-1 and TRBJ1-4; 7 nucleotides agree with TRBD1. This CDR3 is built from 14 residues. Trimming took 0 bases from V and 5 from J; bases not matched to a gene: 1. Germline V CDR1 and CDR2: SGHRS, YFSETQ. In nucleotides, the CDR3 is TGCGCCAGCAGCTTGGGACAGGGAAATGAAAAACTGTTTTTT. The encoded protein is CASSLGQGNEKLFF.

The chain joins TRBV7-7 to TRBJ2-5; D is possibly TRBD1 (5 bases). The CDR3 has 14 residues. The V gene lost 2 bases and the J gene lost 4 bases, with 11 bases spanning the gap. CDR1 SSHAT and CDR2 FNYEAQ come from the germline V gene (reference sequence). CDR3 sequence: CASSLTGTGETQYF. DNA of the CDR3: TGTGCCAGCAGCTTAACAGGCACGGGAGAGACCCAGTACTTC.

The genes are TRBV19 and TRBJ1-1; no reliable D call. The V gene's germline CDR1 is LNHDA and CDR2 SQIVND (reference sequence). Trimming stripped 4 bases from V and 3 bases from J, with 15 bases between. This CDR3 is 15 amino acids long. The CDR3 region is CASSTPHRPDTEAFF. The CDR3 nucleotides read TGTGCCAGTAGTACCCCCCATAGACCGGACACTGAAGCTTTCTTT.

The chain employs TRBV18 and TRBJ2-7; unclear D gene. Germline V gene sequence: CDR1 KGHSH, CDR2 LQKENI. V lost 3 bases, J lost 6 bases, and 9 bases lay in between. The CDR3 length is 12 residues. CDR3 in DNA: TGTGCCAGCTCACCCCAGTCCGCCGAGCAGTACTTC. This codes for CASSPQSAEQYF.

This rearrangement joins TRBV24-1 to TRBJ2-3; TRBD1 aligns across 8 bases. Germline V gene lookup returns CDR1 KGHDR and CDR2 SFDVKD. Trimming removed 5 bases from V and 9 bases from J; junction bases left unmatched: 6. CDR3 length: 13 residues. The CDR3 DNA reads TGTGCCACCAGTGGGACAGGGAGTAAGACGCAGTATTTT. This sequence encodes CATSGTGSKTQYF.

In this sample, this clone turned up once. Other DNA sequences in the sample encode the same CDR3. The J gene is TRBJ1-5, the V gene TRBV19; perhaps TRBD1 as D (5 bases). The V end lost 1 base, the J end lost 1 base, and 8 bases lay between the germline ends. Germline loops: CDR1 LNHDA, CDR2 SQIVND (reference sequence). The CDR3 has 15 amino acids. As DNA, the CDR3 is TGTGCCAGTAGTATAGGGGGCGGAAGCAATCAGCCCCAGCATTTT. Protein sequence: CASSIGGGSNQPQHF.